The next 27 T cell receptor beta chains were all read from a single sample in a study of human T cells and chemical hapten exposure. TCRdb re-called the RACE reads through MiXCR, storing one row per CDR3 protein. Of tens of thousands of distinct CDR3 sequences detected, around 3.2% appear once; the ten largest clones hold approximately 6.7%. As for time point: patch test 2, 6 weeks after DPC sensitization. Indicated treatment: therapeutic diphenylcyclopropenone sensitization with weekly scalp DPC. This specimen consisted of whole blood, obtained in connection with sensitization to the hapten diphenylcyclopropenone (DPC). The receptors derive from a man aged 35 to 55 with alopecia areata. Some clones in this sample may be carry-over from other donors' samples.

This clonotype was found many times. This chain's CDR3 is CASGRAYEQYF. The CDR3 region has the DNA TGTGCCAGCGGCAGAGCCTACGAGCAGTACTTC. V and J are TRBV28 and TRBJ2-7; D unclear. The CDR3 runs to 11 residues. V dropped 8 bases and J dropped 2 bases, with 7 bases sitting between them. Germline CDR1 is MDHEN and CDR2 is SYDVKM.

This clonotype was counted only a few times. A much larger clone lies one base from this, so it may be a read error. The chain recombines TRBV5-8 with TRBJ2-3; D call uncertain. The germline V gene has CDR1 SGHTS and CDR2 YDEGEE. The CDR3 has 13 residues. V was shortened by 2 bases and J by 0 bases, with 4 bases between the two germline ends. The CDR3 coding sequence is TGTGCCAGCAGCTTTGGGAGCACAGATACGCAGTATTTT. Its translation: CASSFGSTDTQYF.

The sample holds many counts of this clonotype. This chain joins TRBV27 and TRBJ1-5, with a possible D match to TRBD1 (5 bases). In germline, CDR1 is MNHEY, CDR2 SMNVEV (reference sequence). The CDR3 totals 15 residues. The germline V and J ends were trimmed by 7 bases and 4 bases, with 17 bases remaining between them. CDR3: CASIRDGERNQPQHF. The CDR3 DNA follows: TGTGCCAGCATCAGGGACGGTGAAAGAAATCAGCCCCAGCATTTT.

This clonotype has a count of ten or more. The J gene is TRBJ1-5, the V gene TRBV6-1; unclear D gene. Trimming took 5 bases from V and 6 from J, leaving 11 bases between them. Germline V lookup: CDR1 MNHNS, CDR2 SASEGT. The CDR3 runs 13 residues. The CDR3 DNA reads TGTGCCAGCAGTTGGGTCAGCGGTCAGCCCCAGCATTTT. Its protein product is CASSWVSGQPQHF.

Ten or more counts support this clonotype. The rearrangement uses TRBV12-3 or TRBV12-4 and TRBJ1-1; 7 bases fit TRBD1. The CDR3 is made up of 14 amino acids. V lost 6 bases, J lost 3 bases, and 7 bases stayed unmatched. The DNA for the CDR3 is TGTGCCAGCAGGGAAACAGGGGTGGACACTGAAGCTTTCTTT. Residues: CASRETGVDTEAFF.

This clonotype was found a few times. The chain couples TRBV7-2 to TRBJ2-7; D call uncertain. V was clipped by 1 base and J by 2 bases, with 6 bases between them. This CDR3 region has 13 residues. Germline V gene sequence: CDR1 SGHTA, CDR2 FQGNSA. The CDR3, as DNA: TGTGCCAGCAGCTTAGTTGAGACCTACGAGCAGTACTTC. Amino acids: CASSLVETYEQYF.

The table lists this clonotype with many counts. The chain is built from TRBV6-5 and TRBJ1-3, with a weak D call TRBD1 (6 bases). With 2 bases removed from V and 0 bases from J, the gap between germline ends came to 14 bases. The CDR3 has 17 amino acids. The germline CDR1 and CDR2 sequences are MNHEY and SVGAGI. This CDR3 reads CASSYGAGAPSGNTIYF. CDR3 coding DNA: TGTGCCAGCAGTTACGGGGCAGGGGCCCCCTCTGGAAACACCATATATTTT.

This clonotype was counted only a few times. At one boundary the junction diverges from the germline segment, which might be a read error. The chain has TRBV6-2 or TRBV6-3 and TRBJ2-7, with D perhaps assigned TRBD1 or TRBD2 (5 bases each). CDR3 length: 13 amino acids. CDR1 and CDR2 (germline): MNHEY, SVGEGT. The CDR3 region has the DNA TGTGTCAGCAGTCGGGACGCCAACTACGAGCAGTACTTC. Its protein product is CVSSRDANYEQYF.

In its sample, this clonotype was seen many times. CDR3 in DNA: TGTGCCAGCAGTTTTGGTATTAGCTATGGCTACACCTTC. This sequence encodes CASSFGISYGYTF. V is TRBV28 and J is TRBJ1-2, with D unresolved. The CDR3 spans 13 residues. The germline V gene encodes CDR1 MDHEN and CDR2 SYDVKM. Trimming took 3 bases from V and 4 from J, leaving 9 bases between them.

This clonotype was recorded at least ten times. The chain couples TRBV4-2 to TRBJ2-7; 7 bases fit TRBD1. Germline-derived CDR1 and CDR2 are LGHNA and YNFKEQ. The ends lost 3 bases at V and 1 base at J; junction bases unmatched: 3. This CDR3 is 14 amino acids long. CDR3 DNA: TGTGCCAGCAGCCACTCGACAGGGTCCTACGAGCAGTACTTC. It yields the protein CASSHSTGSYEQYF.

The table lists this clonotype with many counts. This rearrangement joins TRBV9 to TRBJ2-1; TRBD2 matches at 14 bases. Germline loops: CDR1 SGDLS, CDR2 YYNGEE. The CDR3 is 15 amino acids. V lost 4 bases and J lost 7; bases outside the gene matches: 4. Written as DNA, the CDR3 is TGTGCCAGCAGCATTGGGACTAGCGGGAGAAATGAGCAGTTCTTC. Translated, it gives CASSIGTSGRNEQFF. Full variable domain (missing parts from reference TRBV9 and TRBJ2-1): DSGVTQTPKHLITATGQRVTLRCSPRSGDLSVYWYQQSLDQGLQFLIQYYNGEERAKGNILERFSAQQFPDLHSELNLSSLELGDSALYFCASSIGTSGRNEQFFGPGTRLTVL.

This clonotype has a handful of counts. The V gene is TRBV5-4, the J gene TRBJ2-1; tentative D call: TRBD2 (5 bases). The CDR3 length is 15 residues. Trimming removed 4 bases at V and 6 bases at J, with 17 bases between. Germline V gene data show CDR1 as SGHNT and CDR2 as YYREEE (reference sequence). CDR3 bases: TGTGCCAGCAGCCCCGGGGTAGAGGCGAGCAATGAGCAGTTCTTC. As protein: CASSPGVEASNEQFF.

The sample holds many counts of this clonotype. This chain joins TRBV6-5 and TRBJ1-1; D is unresolved. Looked up from germline, CDR1 is MNHEY and CDR2 is SVGAGI. Trimming stripped 4 bases from V and 4 bases from J, with 7 bases between. The CDR3 covers 12 residues. The CDR3 sequence: CASSSPGTEAFF. Written as DNA, the CDR3 is TGTGCCAGCAGTTCCCCAGGCACTGAAGCTTTCTTT.

The V call is TRBV28, the J call TRBJ2-7, with D perhaps matching TRBD1 (5 bases). Deletions cut 2 bases from V and 2 bases from J, with 7 bases between. Germline lookup yields CDR1 MDHEN and CDR2 SYDVKM. The CDR3 is 13 amino acids. The CDR3 reads CASSLQGTYEQYF. The CDR3 DNA reads TGTGCCAGCAGTTTACAGGGCACCTACGAGCAGTACTTC.

V gene TRBV7-2 combines with J gene TRBJ1-5; no clear D gene. Germline CDR1 SGHTA, CDR2 FQGNSA. CDR3 length: 13 amino acids. V was pared by 3 bases and J by 5 bases, with 8 bases between. CDR3 loop: CASSFQGDQPQHF. The CDR3 region has the DNA TGTGCCAGCAGCTTTCAAGGCGATCAGCCCCAGCATTTT.

There are many counts of this clonotype. The chain joins TRBV6-2 or TRBV6-3 to TRBJ1-5; D is uncertain. V was pared by 2 bases and J by 0 bases, with 5 bases between. Germline lookup yields CDR1 MNHEY and CDR2 SVGEGT. The CDR3 sequence is 14 residues long. The CDR3 sequence: CASSYVYSNQPQHF. The CDR3 coding sequence is TGTGCCAGCAGTTACGTTTATAGCAATCAGCCCCAGCATTTT.

This clonotype was observed a handful of times. The chain has TRBV4-3 and TRBJ2-3; TRBD2 agrees at 9 bases. V shed 0 bases, J shed 1 base, and the junction held 2 bases outside the gene matches. CDR3 length equals 16 residues. Germline CDR1 reads LGHNA; CDR2 reads YSLEER. The CDR3 DNA sequence: TGCGCCAGCAGCCAAGACTGGACTAGCGGCACAGATACGCAGTATTTT. Protein: CASSQDWTSGTDTQYF.

This sequence joins TRBV27 and TRBJ1-2, with 7 bases lining up with TRBD1. Germline-derived CDR1 and CDR2 are MNHEY and SMNVEV (reference sequence). The CDR3 contains 13 residues. V lost 6 bases and J lost 4; bases outside the gene matches: 5. CDR3 sequence (DNA): TGTGCCAGCAGGCGACAGGGAGCCTATGGCTACACCTTC. Its protein is CASRRQGAYGYTF.

This clonotype appeared many times. The rearrangement links TRBV4-3 to TRBJ1-3; D possibly corresponds to TRBD1 (6 bases). Germline CDR1 is LGHNA and CDR2 is YSLEER. The CDR3 covers 18 residues. The ends were cut back, 1 base at V and 0 bases at J, with 16 bases in the middle. DNA of the CDR3: TGCGCCAGCAGCCAAGGTATCGCTGGACAGAGCTCTGGAAACACCATATATTTT. Encoded protein: CASSQGIAGQSSGNTIYF.

The V call is TRBV5-1, the J call TRBJ1-1; TRBD1 matches at 9 bases. Germline CDR1 reads SGHRS; CDR2 reads YFSETQ. The CDR3 length is 14 residues. Trimming took 3 bases from V and 1 from J; bases not matched to a gene: 1. CDR3 loop: CASSWGQGNTEAFF. The CDR3 bases are TGCGCCAGCAGCTGGGGACAGGGGAACACTGAAGCTTTCTTT.

This clonotype was seen ten or more times. The CDR3 here is CASSELVTEIQPQHF. For the CDR3, the DNA is TGTGCCAGCAGTGAATTGGTCACCGAGATTCAGCCCCAGCATTTT. This sequence joins TRBV6-1 and TRBJ1-5; no reliable D call. The CDR3 runs 15 residues. Trimming took 2 bases from V and 6 from J, leaving 14 bases between them. Germline assignment: CDR1 MNHNS and CDR2 SASEGT.

This clonotype was recorded many times. The chain recombines TRBV9 with TRBJ2-3; TRBD2 matches at 9 bases. Looked up from germline, CDR1 is SGDLS and CDR2 is YYNGEE. With V trimmed by 3 bases and J by 1 base, 3 bases remained unmatched. The CDR3 has 15 residues. DNA of the CDR3: TGTGCCAGCAGCGCGTTAGCGGGGGGCACAGATACGCAGTATTTT. This gives the protein CASSALAGGTDTQYF.

This clonotype was seen many times. This chain connects TRBV7-2 to TRBJ2-1; tentatively, D is TRBD2 (6 bases). Germline-derived CDR1 and CDR2 are SGHTA and FQGNSA. The germline V and J ends were trimmed by 3 bases and 0 bases, with 12 bases remaining between them. CDR3 length: 16 residues. CDR3 bases: TGTGCCAGCAGCTTTTGGGACTCGTACTCCTACAATGAGCAGTTCTTC. It encodes CASSFWDSYSYNEQFF. The full variable domain, with the rest looked up from reference TRBV7-2 and TRBJ2-1, is GAGVSQSPSNKVTEKGKDVELRCDPISGHTALYWYRQSLGQGLEFLIYFQGNSAPDKSGLPSDRFSAERTGGSVSTLTIQRTQQEDSAVYLCASSFWDSYSYNEQFFGPGTRLTVL.

This clonotype was counted at least ten times. V usage is TRBV20-1 and J usage is TRBJ2-7; 8 bases align to TRBD2. The CDR3 has 13 amino acids. The germline V gene encodes CDR1 DFQATT and CDR2 SNEGSKA (reference sequence). CDR3 nucleotide sequence: TGCAGGGCCGGGACTAGTGTCTCTTACGAGCAGTACTTC. Translation gives CRAGTSVSYEQYF.

This clonotype has ten or more counts. The chain joins TRBV5-1 to TRBJ1-5; 7 bases are a match to TRBD1. CDR3 size: 16 residues. Per the germline V gene, CDR1 is SGHRS and CDR2 is YFSETQ. The J segment lost 3 bases and the V segment lost 4 bases, leaving 10 bases of the junction unmatched. The CDR3 sequence: CASSPMTGTNNQPQHF. In nucleotides, the CDR3 is TGCGCCAGCAGCCCGATGACAGGGACGAACAATCAGCCCCAGCATTTT. Using reference TRBV5-1 and TRBJ1-5 for the parts outside the CDR3, the full variable domain is KAGVTQTPRYLIKTRGQQVTLSCSPISGHRSVSWYQQTPGQGLQFLFEYFSETQRNKGNFPGRFSGRQFSNSRSEMNVSTLELGDSALYLCASSPMTGTNNQPQHFGDGTRLSIL.

This clonotype was seen repeatedly, ten times or more. The chain uses TRBV4-1 and TRBJ2-7; tentative D call: TRBD2 (5 bases). V was trimmed by 1 base and J by 7 bases, leaving 11 bases between them. The length of the CDR3 is 13 residues. Germline-derived CDR1 and CDR2 are MGHRA and YSYEKL. The CDR3 DNA reads as TGCGCCAGCAGCCAAGGCAACGGCGGGGAGCAGTACTTC. This codes for CASSQGNGGEQYF.

This clonotype was seen many times. The chain combines TRBV5-1 with TRBJ2-7; 10 positions agree with TRBD1. J was trimmed by 3 bases and V by 3 bases; bases with no gene match: 3. The CDR3 is 14 amino acids. Germline CDR1 and CDR2: SGHRS and YFSETQ. CDR3 residues: CASSSGTGVYEQYF. The DNA for the CDR3 is TGCGCCAGCAGCTCCGGGACAGGGGTCTACGAGCAGTACTTC.